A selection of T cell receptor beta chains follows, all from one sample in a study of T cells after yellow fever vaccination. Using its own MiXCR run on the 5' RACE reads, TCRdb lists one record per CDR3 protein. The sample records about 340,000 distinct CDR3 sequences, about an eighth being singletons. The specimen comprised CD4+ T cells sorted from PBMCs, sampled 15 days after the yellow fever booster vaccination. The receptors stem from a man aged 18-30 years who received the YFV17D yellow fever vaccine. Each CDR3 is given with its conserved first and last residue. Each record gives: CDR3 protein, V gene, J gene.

CDR3 protein: CASTRDWGQDTQYF; V gene: TRBV7-2; J gene: TRBJ2-3
CDR3 protein: CASSLMASGGSYTDTQYF; V gene: TRBV7-2; J gene: TRBJ2-3
CDR3 protein: CASRDPSSGQGKVGYTF; V gene: TRBV25-1; J gene: TRBJ1-2
CDR3 protein: CRGLAGSTDTQYF; V gene: TRBV20-1; J gene: TRBJ2-3
CDR3 protein: CSVVVGGFEQYF; V gene: TRBV29-1; J gene: TRBJ2-7
CDR3 protein: CASSLTGQTLTQYF; V gene: TRBV7-8; J gene: TRBJ2-5
CDR3 protein: CSVEEGTDTQYF; V gene: TRBV29-1; J gene: TRBJ2-3
CDR3 protein: CASSRSILAGAENTQYF; V gene: TRBV4-3; J gene: TRBJ2-3
CDR3 protein: CAWTSGGAGETQYF; V gene: TRBV30; J gene: TRBJ2-5
CDR3 protein: CAWSGTETTRKYF; V gene: TRBV30; J gene: TRBJ2-7
CDR3 protein: CASGQDGRASPHDTQYF; V gene: TRBV4-3; J gene: TRBJ2-3
CDR3 protein: CASSEPGESYGYTF; V gene: TRBV6-2/TRBV6-3; J gene: TRBJ1-2
CDR3 protein: CSASIRSYGYTF; V gene: TRBV20-1; J gene: TRBJ1-2
CDR3 protein: CASSQLQEWTEAFF; V gene: TRBV4-1; J gene: TRBJ1-1